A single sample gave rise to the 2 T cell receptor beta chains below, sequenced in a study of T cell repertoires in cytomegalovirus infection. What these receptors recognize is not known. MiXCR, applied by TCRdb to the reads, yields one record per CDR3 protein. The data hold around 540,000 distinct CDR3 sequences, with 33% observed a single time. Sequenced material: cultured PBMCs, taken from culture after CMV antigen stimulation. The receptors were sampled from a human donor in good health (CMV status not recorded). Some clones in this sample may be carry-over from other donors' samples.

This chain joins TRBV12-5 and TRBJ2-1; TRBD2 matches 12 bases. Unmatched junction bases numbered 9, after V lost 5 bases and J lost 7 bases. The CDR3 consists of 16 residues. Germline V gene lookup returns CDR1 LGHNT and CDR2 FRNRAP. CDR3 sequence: CASGDRGLAGTNEQFF. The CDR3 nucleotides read TGTGCTAGTGGTGACCGAGGACTAGCGGGAACGAATGAGCAGTTCTTC.

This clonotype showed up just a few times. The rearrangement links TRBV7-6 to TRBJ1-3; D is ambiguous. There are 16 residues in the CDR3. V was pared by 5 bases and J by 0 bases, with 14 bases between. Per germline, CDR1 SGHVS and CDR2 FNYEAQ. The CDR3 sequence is CASSITSADSGNTIYF. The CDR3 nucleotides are TGTGCCAGCAGCATAACGTCGGCAGACTCTGGAAACACCATATATTTT.